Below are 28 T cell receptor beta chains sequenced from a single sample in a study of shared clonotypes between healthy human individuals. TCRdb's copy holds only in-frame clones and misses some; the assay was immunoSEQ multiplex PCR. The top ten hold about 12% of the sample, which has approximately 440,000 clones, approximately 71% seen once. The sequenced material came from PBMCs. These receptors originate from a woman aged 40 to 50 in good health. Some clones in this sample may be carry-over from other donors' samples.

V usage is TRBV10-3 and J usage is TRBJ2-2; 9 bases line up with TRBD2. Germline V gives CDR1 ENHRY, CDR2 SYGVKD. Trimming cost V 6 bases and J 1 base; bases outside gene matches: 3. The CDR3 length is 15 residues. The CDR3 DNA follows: TGTGCCATCAGAAGGACTAGCGAGAACACCGGGGAGCTGTTTTTT. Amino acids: CAIRRTSENTGELFF.

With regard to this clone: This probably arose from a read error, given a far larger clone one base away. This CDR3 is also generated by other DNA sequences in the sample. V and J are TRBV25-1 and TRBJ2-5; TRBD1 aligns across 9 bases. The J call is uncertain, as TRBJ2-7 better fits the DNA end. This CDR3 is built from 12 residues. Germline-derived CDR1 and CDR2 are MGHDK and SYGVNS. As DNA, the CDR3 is TGTGCCAGCGGGACAGGGACTTACGAGCAGTACTTC. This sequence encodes CASGTGTYEQYF.

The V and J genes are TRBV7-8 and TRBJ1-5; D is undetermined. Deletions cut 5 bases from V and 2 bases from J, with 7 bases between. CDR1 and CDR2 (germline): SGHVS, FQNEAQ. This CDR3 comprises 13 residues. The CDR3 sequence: CASSRSGNQPQHF. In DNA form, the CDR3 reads TGTGCCAGCAGCCGGAGTGGCAATCAGCCCCAGCATTTT.

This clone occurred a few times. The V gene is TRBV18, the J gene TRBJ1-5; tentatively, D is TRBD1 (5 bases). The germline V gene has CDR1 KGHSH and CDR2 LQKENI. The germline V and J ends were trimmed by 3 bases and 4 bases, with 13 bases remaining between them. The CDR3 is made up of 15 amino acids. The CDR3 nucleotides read TGTGCCAGCTCACCTAACTATAACAGGAATCAGCCCCAGCATTTT. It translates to CASSPNYNRNQPQHF.

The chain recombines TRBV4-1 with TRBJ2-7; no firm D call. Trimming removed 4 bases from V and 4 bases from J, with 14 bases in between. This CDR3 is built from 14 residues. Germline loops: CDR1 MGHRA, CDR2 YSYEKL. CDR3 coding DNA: TGCGCCAGCAGCCGATTGGGGTTAGGTTACGAGCAGTACTTC. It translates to CASSRLGLGYEQYF.

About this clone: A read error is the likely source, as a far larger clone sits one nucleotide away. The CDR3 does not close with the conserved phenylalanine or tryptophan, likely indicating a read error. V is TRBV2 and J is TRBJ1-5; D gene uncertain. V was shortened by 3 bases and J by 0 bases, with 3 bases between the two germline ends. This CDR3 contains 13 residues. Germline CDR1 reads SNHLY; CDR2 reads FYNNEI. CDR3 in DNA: TGTGCCAGCAGTGACATTAGCAATCAGCCCCAGCATTCT. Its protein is CASSDISNQPQHS.

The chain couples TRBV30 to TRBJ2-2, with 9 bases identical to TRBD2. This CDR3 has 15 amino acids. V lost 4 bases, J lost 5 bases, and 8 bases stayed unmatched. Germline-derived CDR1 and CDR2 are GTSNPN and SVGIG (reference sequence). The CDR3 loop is CAWTHNLAGTGELFF. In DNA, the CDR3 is TGTGCCTGGACTCATAATCTAGCGGGAACCGGGGAGCTGTTTTTT. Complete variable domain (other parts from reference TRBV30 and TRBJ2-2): SQTIHQWPATLVQPVGSPLSLECTVEGTSNPNLYWYRQAAGRGLQLLFYSVGIGQISSEVPQNLSASRPQDRQFILSSKKLLLSDSGFYLCAWTHNLAGTGELFFGEGSRLTVL.

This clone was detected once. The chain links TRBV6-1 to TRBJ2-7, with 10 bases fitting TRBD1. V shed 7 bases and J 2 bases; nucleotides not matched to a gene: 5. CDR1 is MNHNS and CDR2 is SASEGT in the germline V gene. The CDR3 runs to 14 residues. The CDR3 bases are TGTGCCAGCATCCGGGACAGGGGACCCTACGAGCAGTACTTC. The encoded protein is CASIRDRGPYEQYF.

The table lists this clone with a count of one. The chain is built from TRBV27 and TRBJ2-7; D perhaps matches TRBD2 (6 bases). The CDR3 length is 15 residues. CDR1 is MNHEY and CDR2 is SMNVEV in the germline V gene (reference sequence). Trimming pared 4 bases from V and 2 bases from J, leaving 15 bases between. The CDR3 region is CASSWGSSGAYEQYF. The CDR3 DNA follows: TGTGCCAGCAGTTGGGGGTCTTCGGGGGCCTACGAGCAGTACTTC.

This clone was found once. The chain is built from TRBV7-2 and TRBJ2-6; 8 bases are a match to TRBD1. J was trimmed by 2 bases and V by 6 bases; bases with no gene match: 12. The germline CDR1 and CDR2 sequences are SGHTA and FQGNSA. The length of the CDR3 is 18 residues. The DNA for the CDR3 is TGTGCCAGCAGTCCCATTGGGCGGACAGGGACTGGGGCCAACGTCCTGACTTTC. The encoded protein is CASSPIGRTGTGANVLTF.

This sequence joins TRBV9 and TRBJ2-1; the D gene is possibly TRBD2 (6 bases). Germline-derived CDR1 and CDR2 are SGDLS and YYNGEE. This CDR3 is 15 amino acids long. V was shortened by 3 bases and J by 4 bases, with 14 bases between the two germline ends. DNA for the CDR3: TGTGCCAGCAGCGGGGACCGGGACTTTTACAATGAGCAGTTCTTC. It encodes CASSGDRDFYNEQFF. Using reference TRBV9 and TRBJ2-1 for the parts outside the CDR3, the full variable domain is DSGVTQTPKHLITATGQRVTLRCSPRSGDLSVYWYQQSLDQGLQFLIQYYNGEERAKGNILERFSAQQFPDLHSELNLSSLELGDSALYFCASSGDRDFYNEQFFGPGTRLTVL.

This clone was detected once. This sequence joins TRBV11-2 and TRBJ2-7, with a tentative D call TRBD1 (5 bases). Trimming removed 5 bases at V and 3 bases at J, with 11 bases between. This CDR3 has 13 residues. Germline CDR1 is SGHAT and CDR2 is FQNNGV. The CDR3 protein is CASSKGSNYEQYF. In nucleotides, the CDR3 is TGTGCCAGCAGCAAGGGGTCCAACTACGAGCAGTACTTC.

For the CDR3, the DNA is TGTGCCAGCAGTTTCCTAACGAGAGGGACCGATCAGCCCCAGCATTTT. Its protein is CASSFLTRGTDQPQHF. The chain employs TRBV28 and TRBJ1-5; possible D gene TRBD1, 5 bases. Germline V gene data show CDR1 as MDHEN and CDR2 as SYDVKM. The CDR3 length is 16 residues. V gave up 3 bases and J gave up 5 bases, with 17 bases separating them.

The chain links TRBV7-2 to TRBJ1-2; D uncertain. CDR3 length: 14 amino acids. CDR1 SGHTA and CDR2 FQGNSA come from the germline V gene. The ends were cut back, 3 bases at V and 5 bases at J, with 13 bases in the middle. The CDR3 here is CASSFGEGPYGYTF. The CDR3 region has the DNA TGTGCCAGCAGCTTCGGGGAGGGCCCGTATGGCTACACCTTC. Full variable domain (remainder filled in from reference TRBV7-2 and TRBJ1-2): GAGVSQSPSNKVTEKGKDVELRCDPISGHTALYWYRQSLGQGLEFLIYFQGNSAPDKSGLPSDRFSAERTGGSVSTLTIQRTQQEDSAVYLCASSFGEGPYGYTFGSGTRLTVV.

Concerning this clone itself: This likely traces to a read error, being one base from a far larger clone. The CDR3, as DNA: TGCAGCGCCAAGAGAATAGGGTCCTACGAGCAGTACTTC. Protein product: CSAKRIGSYEQYF. The V gene is TRBV29-1, the J gene TRBJ2-7; no clear D gene. In germline, CDR1 is SQVTM, CDR2 ANQGSEA. The CDR3 contains 13 residues. Between the trimmed V and J ends, which lost 7 bases and 1 base, there was a span of 14 bases.

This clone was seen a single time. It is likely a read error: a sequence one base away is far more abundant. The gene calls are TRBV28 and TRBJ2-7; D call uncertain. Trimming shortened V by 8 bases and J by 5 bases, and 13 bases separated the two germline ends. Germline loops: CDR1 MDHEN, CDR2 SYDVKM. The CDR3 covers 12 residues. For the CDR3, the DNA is TGTGCCAGCGGTCGGGCCTTCCACGAGCAGTACTTC. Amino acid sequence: CASGRAFHEQYF.

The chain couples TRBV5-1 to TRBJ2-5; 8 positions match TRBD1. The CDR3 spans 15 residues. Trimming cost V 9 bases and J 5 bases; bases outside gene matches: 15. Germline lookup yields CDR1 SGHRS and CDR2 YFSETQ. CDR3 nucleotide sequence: TGCGCCACCTCGGACAGGGTGGGACGGGGGGAGACCCAGTACTTC. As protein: CATSDRVGRGETQYF.

The CDR3 DNA follows: TGTGCCAGCTCACCCCGGACAGCGGGCACTGAAGCTTTCTTT. It codes for CASSPRTAGTEAFF. V is TRBV18 and J is TRBJ1-1; perhaps TRBD1 as D (6 bases). V lost 3 bases, J lost 4 bases, and 12 bases lay in between. Germline values: CDR1 KGHSH, CDR2 LQKENI. The CDR3 runs 14 residues.

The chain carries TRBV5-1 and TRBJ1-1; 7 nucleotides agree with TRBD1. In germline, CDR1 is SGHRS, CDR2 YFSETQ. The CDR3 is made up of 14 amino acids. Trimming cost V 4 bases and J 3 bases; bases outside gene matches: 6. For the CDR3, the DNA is TGCGCCAGCAGCCCCACGACAGGGCACACTGAAGCTTTCTTT. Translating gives CASSPTTGHTEAFF.

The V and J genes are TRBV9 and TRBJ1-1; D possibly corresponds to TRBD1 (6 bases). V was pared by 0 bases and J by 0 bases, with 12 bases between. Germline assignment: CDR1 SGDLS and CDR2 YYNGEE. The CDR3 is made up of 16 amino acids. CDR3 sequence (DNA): TGTGCCAGCAGCGTAGGACCAACAGGGTTGAACACTGAAGCTTTCTTT. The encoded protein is CASSVGPTGLNTEAFF. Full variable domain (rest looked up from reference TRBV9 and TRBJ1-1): DSGVTQTPKHLITATGQRVTLRCSPRSGDLSVYWYQQSLDQGLQFLIQYYNGEERAKGNILERFSAQQFPDLHSELNLSSLELGDSALYFCASSVGPTGLNTEAFFGQGTRLTVV.

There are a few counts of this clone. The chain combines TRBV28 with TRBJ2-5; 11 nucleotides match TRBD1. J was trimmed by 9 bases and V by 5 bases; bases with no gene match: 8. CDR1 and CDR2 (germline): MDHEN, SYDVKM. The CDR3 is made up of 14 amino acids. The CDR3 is CASSTEGDRGAQYF. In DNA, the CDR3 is TGTGCCAGCAGTACCGAGGGGGACAGGGGGGCCCAGTACTTC.

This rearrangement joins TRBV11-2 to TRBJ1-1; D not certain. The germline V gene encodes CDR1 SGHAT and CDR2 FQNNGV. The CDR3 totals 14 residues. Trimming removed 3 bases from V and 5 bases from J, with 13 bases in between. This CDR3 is CASSFYYITTEAFF. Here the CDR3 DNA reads TGTGCCAGCAGCTTCTACTATATTACGACTGAAGCTTTCTTT.

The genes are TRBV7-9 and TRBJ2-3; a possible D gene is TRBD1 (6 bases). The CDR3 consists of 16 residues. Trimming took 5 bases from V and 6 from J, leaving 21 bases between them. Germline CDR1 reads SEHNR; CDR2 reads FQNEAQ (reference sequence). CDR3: CASSLLSPGARDTQYF. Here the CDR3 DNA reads TGTGCCAGCAGCCTGCTCTCCCCAGGGGCGAGGGATACGCAGTATTTT.

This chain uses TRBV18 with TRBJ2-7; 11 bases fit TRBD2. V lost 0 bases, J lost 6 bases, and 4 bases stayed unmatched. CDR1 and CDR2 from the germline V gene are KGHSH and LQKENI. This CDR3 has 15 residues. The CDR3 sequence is CASSPPSGRAGEQYF. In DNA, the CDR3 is TGTGCCAGCTCACCACCTAGCGGGAGGGCCGGCGAGCAGTACTTC.

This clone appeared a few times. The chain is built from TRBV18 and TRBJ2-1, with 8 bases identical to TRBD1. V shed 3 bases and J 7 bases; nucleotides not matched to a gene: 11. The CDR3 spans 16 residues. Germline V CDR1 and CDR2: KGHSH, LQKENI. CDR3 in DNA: TGTGCCAGCTCACCCTATCGGCAGGGGGCGAGAAATGAGCAGTTCTTC. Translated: CASSPYRQGARNEQFF.

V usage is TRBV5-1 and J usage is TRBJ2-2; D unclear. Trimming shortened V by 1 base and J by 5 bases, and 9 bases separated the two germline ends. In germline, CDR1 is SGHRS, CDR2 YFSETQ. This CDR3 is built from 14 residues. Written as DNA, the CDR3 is TGCGCCAGCAGCTTGAACGTCGGGACCGGGGAGCTGTTTTTT. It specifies CASSLNVGTGELFF.

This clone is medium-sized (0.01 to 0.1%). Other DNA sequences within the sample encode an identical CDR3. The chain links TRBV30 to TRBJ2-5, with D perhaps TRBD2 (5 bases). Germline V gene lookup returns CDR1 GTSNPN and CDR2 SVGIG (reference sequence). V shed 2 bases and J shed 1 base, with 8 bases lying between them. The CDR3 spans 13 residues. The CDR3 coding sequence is TGTGCCTGGAGTTATAGCGCCCAAGAGACCCAGTACTTC. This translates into CAWSYSAQETQYF.

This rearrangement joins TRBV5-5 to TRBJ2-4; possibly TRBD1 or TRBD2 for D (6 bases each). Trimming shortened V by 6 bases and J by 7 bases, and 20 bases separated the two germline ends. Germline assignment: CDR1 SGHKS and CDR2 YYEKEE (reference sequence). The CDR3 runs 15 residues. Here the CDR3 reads CASNSLDGGYNIQYF. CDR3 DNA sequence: TGTGCCAGCAACTCCCTTGACGGGGGCTATAACATTCAGTACTTC.